One sample yielded the 6 T cell receptor beta chains listed below, sequenced in a study of cytomegalovirus exposure and HLA in healthy donors. A multiplex PCR was run with 60 Vbeta primers and 13 Jbeta primers. TCRdb's table, derived via immunoSEQ multiplex PCR, lists solely in-frame clones and lacks some. The sample data list about 170,000 clones. Sequencing input: PBMCs. All receptors come from a woman aged 18-29 years in good health and CMV-seropositive.

This rearrangement joins TRBV15 to TRBJ2-5; 9 positions agree with TRBD2. The germline CDR1 and CDR2 sequences are LNHNV and YYDKDF (reference sequence). The trim removed 1 base at V and 7 bases at J, leaving 13 bases unmatched. This CDR3 has 17 residues. The CDR3 region is CATSRGPSGTDWGTQYF. Written as DNA, the CDR3 is TGTGCCACCAGCAGAGGGCCTAGCGGGACAGATTGGGGGACCCAGTACTTC.

The rearrangement joins TRBV4-1 to TRBJ2-3; a weak D match, TRBD2 (6 bases). The germline CDR1 and CDR2 sequences are MGHRA and YSYEKL. The CDR3 spans 15 residues. Trimming left V 1 base short and J 1 base short, with 9 bases between. CDR3 sequence: CASSQAASGTDTQYF. The CDR3 coding sequence is TGCGCCAGCAGCCAAGCGGCTAGCGGCACAGATACGCAGTATTTT.

The V call is TRBV6-1, the J call TRBJ2-3; D is unclear. The V and J ends lost 7 bases and 2 bases respectively, with 7 bases between them. Per the germline V gene, CDR1 is MNHNS and CDR2 is SASEGT. This CDR3 is 12 amino acids long. The DNA of the CDR3 is TGTGCCAGCAAGTTACTCACAGATACGCAGTATTTT. Residues: CASKLLTDTQYF.

The chain employs TRBV10-2 and TRBJ1-2; TRBD1 matches 9 bases. Germline V gives CDR1 WSHSY, CDR2 SAAADI. This CDR3 contains 17 residues. After removal of 2 bases from V and 7 bases from J, the junction contained 14 bases not matched to a gene. The CDR3 DNA reads as TGCGCCAGCAGTGAGACCAAAGGAACAGGGGGCGATGGTGGCTACACCTTC. It encodes CASSETKGTGGDGGYTF.

This chain connects TRBV4-1 to TRBJ2-3; 7 bases map to TRBD2. Germline V gene lookup returns CDR1 MGHRA and CDR2 YSYEKL. With 2 bases clipped from V and 6 bases from J, the junction kept 5 bases outside the gene matches. The CDR3 consists of 14 residues. DNA of the CDR3: TGCGCCAGCAGCCAAAGGACTAGTTCGGATACGCAGTATTTT. Translating it yields CASSQRTSSDTQYF.

The chain has TRBV4-1 and TRBJ2-6; 9 bases match TRBD2. This CDR3 comprises 18 residues. Germline-derived CDR1 and CDR2 are MGHRA and YSYEKL. V trimming: 0 bases; J trimming: 4 bases; junction bases outside the gene matches: 7. This CDR3 reads CASSQEASGIGGANVLTF. CDR3 coding DNA: TGCGCCAGCAGCCAAGAGGCTAGCGGGATTGGGGGGGCCAACGTCCTGACTTTC.